This TCR beta chain was found in a study of CD8+ T cells in alopecia areata. Reverse transcribed after extraction, RNA yielded cDNA as the sequencing template. TCRdb's table, derived via immunoSEQ multiplex PCR, lists solely in-frame clones and lacks some. Here the sample spans roughly 60,000 clones, roughly 47% being singletons. The CDR3 length is 16 residues. Per germline, CDR1 MNHEY and CDR2 SMNVEV (reference sequence). The trim removed 6 bases at V and 3 bases at J, leaving 10 bases unmatched. This sequence joins TRBV27 and TRBJ2-5; 10 bases map to TRBD1. Input material: NKG2D-low CD8+ T cells sorted from blood. The receptor was derived from a human donor with alopecia areata. CDR3 region: CASSLKPGQGKETQYF. The DNA of the CDR3 is TGTGCCAGCAGCCTCAAACCGGGACAGGGGAAAGAGACCCAGTACTTC.